A selection of T cell receptor beta chains follows, all from one sample in a study of blood T cells in healthy people across ages. Each CDR3 protein gets one entry after TCRdb re-called the 5' RACE reads with MiXCR. The sample records around 1.5 million distinct CDR3 sequences, about 40% being singletons. Sequenced sample: blood. Receptors were obtained from a woman younger than 30 in good health. The conserved cysteine and the conserved F or W are not part of the CDR3 here. Only some rows state a clone size, as once, few, many or a class for expanded clones.

abundance,v_gene,j_gene,CDR3aa
.,TRBV4-1,.,ASSQERSGGEQY
.,TRBV5-1,TRBJ1-2,ASSLSRASEDSGGYGYT
few,TRBV20-1,TRBJ2-3,SASGTASDTQY
.,TRBV20-1,TRBJ2-1,SARPGGGHNEQF
.,TRBV20-1,TRBJ2-5,SVYSQETQY
few,TRBV28,TRBJ1-1,ASSQDPGTGAMNTEAF
few,TRBV20-1,TRBJ2-5,SGLPGAWETQY
once,TRBV4-1,TRBJ2-1,ASSQLLAQEQF
.,TRBV7-2,TRBJ2-1,ASSLEPSGKMF
.,TRBV19,TRBJ1-4,ASSTTPGQVNEKLF
.,TRBV7-9,TRBJ2-1,ASTSGTSSWNEQF
.,TRBV7-2,TRBJ2-4,ASSSIRGIQETQY
.,TRBV6-2/TRBV6-3,TRBJ2-3,ASSKRVGPTDTQY
.,TRBV9,TRBJ2-1,ASSPSHGYNEQF
few,TRBV5-1,TRBJ2-7,ASSLVDWGANYEQY
few,TRBV5-1,.,ASSLAGFTYEQY
.,TRBV12-3/TRBV12-4,TRBJ1-6,ASSDGGDSPLH
many,TRBV28,TRBJ1-5,ASSFNQPQH
.,TRBV4-2,TRBJ2-2,ASSQSGEVNTGELF
few,TRBV3-1,TRBJ2-7,ASSQDRDARKY
.,TRBV5-1,TRBJ2-1,ASSPMGLFLF
.,TRBV6-1,TRBJ2-2,ASSLLAIVTGELF
few,TRBV30,TRBJ2-1,AWRLAGGFEQF
.,TRBV28,TRBJ2-5,ASSSPGYGQY
once,TRBV20-1,TRBJ2-1,SALPVGGNEQF
few,TRBV12-3/TRBV12-4,TRBJ2-3,ASSTPGQPTDTQY
few,TRBV27,TRBJ2-3,ASSLSPDALHTQY
.,TRBV10-3,TRBJ2-3,ATRQAVETDTQY
many,TRBV11-2,TRBJ1-6,ASSLSSYNSPLH
.,TRBV3-1,TRBJ1-2,ASSQDQTGEGYT
.,TRBV20-1,TRBJ1-2,STDPDDYT
few,TRBV9,TRBJ2-7,ASSVRGQDSYEQY
few,TRBV6-1,TRBJ2-3,ASSELGQGWADTQY
few,TRBV6-5,TRBJ2-7,ASIYAGTGSYEQY
.,TRBV27,TRBJ1-2,ASSDTGKNYGYT
few,TRBV5-1,TRBJ2-1,ASSLGQGWYNEQF
.,TRBV7-8,TRBJ2-1,ASSSGRSGTLENEQF
many,TRBV5-1,TRBJ2-3,ASATGQGRDTQY
few,TRBV4-1,TRBJ2-4,ASSQDRLGYRGGRTAKNIQY
.,TRBV7-8,TRBJ1-5,ASSLGEYRTQH
.,TRBV27,TRBJ2-1,ASSPTAGGRNEQF
.,TRBV18,TRBJ1-2,ASSPSPTNNGYT
few,TRBV12-3/TRBV12-4,TRBJ2-5,ASSFSKAVRETQY
.,TRBV20-1,TRBJ2-3,SARVATSGSADTQY
.,TRBV11-2,TRBJ2-7,ASSAGLAGNTYEQY
.,TRBV28,TRBJ1-6,ASSRVVGSPLH
.,TRBV20-1,TRBJ2-1,SARDSLAGGILNEQF
.,TRBV3-1,TRBJ2-5,ASSQVNTAYEGQY
.,TRBV7-9,TRBJ2-1,ASSAAGLGRESYNEQF
.,TRBV7-9,TRBJ2-1,ASSLAPGTSDEQF
.,TRBV5-5,TRBJ1-5,ASSLASGDSIQPQH
.,TRBV2,TRBJ2-5,ASSVPPRGAETQY
.,TRBV13,TRBJ2-5,ASSSTPGTSGGSQETQY
.,TRBV20-1,TRBJ2-7,SARDGSPMLVTQY
many,TRBV29-1,TRBJ2-1,SVEVPSGAYNEQF
few,TRBV7-2,TRBJ2-7,ASTQVGEPYEQY
.,TRBV20-1,TRBJ2-1,SATQDSYNEQF